These 3 T cell receptor beta chains share one sample of origin, sequenced in a study of blood T cell repertoires in COVID-19 (dated by TCRdb to 2018 to 2020). Receptor libraries were prepared by the immunoSEQ multiplex PCR assay. TCRdb re-hosts the immuneACCESS table, in-frame sequences only. Its copies lack some clones; in the studies checked, an unresolved V gene accounts for under half of them, and the cause for the rest is not known. Recorded for this sample are roughly 63,000 clones; approximately 79% of them occurred a single time. The ten biggest clones cover 30% to 40% of the sample. Sequenced sample: peripheral blood. All receptors derive from a human donor in a cohort sampled during active COVID-19.

The chain carries TRBV4-2 and TRBJ1-1; 8 positions match TRBD1. Germline assignment: CDR1 LGHNA and CDR2 YNFKEQ. The trim removed 0 bases at V and 8 bases at J, leaving 14 bases unmatched. The CDR3 extends over 17 amino acids. The CDR3 DNA sequence: TGTGCCAGCAGCCAAGATCTGTTGACAGGGGTCCTAGGGGAAGCTTTCTTT. This encodes CASSQDLLTGVLGEAFF.

This clone was seen only once. The rearrangement uses TRBV7-6 and TRBJ2-2; the match to TRBD2 covers 8 bases. J gave up 5 bases and V 5 bases, and 7 bases lay outside the gene matches. CDR3 length: 15 residues. The germline gives CDR1 SGHVS, CDR2 FNYEAQ. CDR3: CASSPREAGTGELFF. CDR3 sequence (DNA): TGTGCCAGCAGCCCGCGGGAGGCGGGAACCGGGGAGCTGTTTTTT.

With regard to this clone: In the same sample, other DNA sequences code for this CDR3. The rearrangement uses TRBV7-6 and TRBJ2-3; the D gene is possibly TRBD2 (5 bases). Germline V gene lookup returns CDR1 SGHVS and CDR2 FNYEAQ. V lost 8 bases and J 3 bases, leaving 12 bases between the germline ends. This CDR3 comprises 13 residues. DNA of the CDR3: TGTGCCAGCTCCAGTAGAGGGACAGATACGCAGTATTTT. Residues: CASSSRGTDTQYF.